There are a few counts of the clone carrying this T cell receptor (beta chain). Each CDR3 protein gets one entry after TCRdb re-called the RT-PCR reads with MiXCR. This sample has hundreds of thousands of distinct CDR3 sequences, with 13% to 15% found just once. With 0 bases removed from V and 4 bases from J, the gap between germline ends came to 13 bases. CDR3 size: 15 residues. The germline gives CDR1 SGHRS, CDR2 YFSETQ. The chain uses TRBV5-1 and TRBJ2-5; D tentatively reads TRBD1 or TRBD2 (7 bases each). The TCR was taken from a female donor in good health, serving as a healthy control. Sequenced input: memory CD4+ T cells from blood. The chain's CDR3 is CASSLGQGGRETQYF. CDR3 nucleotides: TGCGCCAGCAGCTTGGGACAGGGAGGGAGAGAGACCCAGTACTTC. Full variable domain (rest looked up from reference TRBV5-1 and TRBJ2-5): KAGVTQTPRYLIKTRGQQVTLSCSPISGHRSVSWYQQTPGQGLQFLFEYFSETQRNKGNFPGRFSGRQFSNSRSEMNVSTLELGDSALYLCASSLGQGGRETQYFGPGTRLLVL.